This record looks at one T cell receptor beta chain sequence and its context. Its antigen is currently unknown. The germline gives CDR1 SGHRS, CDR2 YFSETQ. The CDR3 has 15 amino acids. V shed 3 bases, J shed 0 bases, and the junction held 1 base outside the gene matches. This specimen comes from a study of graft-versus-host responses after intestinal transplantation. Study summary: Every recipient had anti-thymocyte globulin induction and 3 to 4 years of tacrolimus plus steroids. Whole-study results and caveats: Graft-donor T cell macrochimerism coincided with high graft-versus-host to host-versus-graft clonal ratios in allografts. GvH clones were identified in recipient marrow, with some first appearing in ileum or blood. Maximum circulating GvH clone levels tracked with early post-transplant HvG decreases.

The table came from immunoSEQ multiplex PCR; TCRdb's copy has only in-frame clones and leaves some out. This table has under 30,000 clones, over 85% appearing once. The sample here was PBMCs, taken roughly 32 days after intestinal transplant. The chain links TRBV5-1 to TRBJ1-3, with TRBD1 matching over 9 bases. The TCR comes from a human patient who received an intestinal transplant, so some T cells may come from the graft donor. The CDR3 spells CASSSTGGSGNTIYF. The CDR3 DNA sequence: TGCGCCAGCAGCTCGACAGGGGGCTCTGGAAACACCATATATTTT.